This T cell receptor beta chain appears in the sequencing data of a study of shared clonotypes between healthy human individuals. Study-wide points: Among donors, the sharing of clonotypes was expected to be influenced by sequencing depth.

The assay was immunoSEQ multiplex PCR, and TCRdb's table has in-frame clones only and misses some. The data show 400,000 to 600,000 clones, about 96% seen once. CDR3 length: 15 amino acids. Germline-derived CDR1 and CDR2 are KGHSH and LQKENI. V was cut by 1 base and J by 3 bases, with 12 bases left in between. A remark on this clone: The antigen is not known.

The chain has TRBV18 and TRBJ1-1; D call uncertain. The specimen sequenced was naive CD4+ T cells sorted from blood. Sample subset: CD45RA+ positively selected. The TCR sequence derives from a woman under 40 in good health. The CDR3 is CASSPRPVRDTEAFF. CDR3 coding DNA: TGTGCCAGCTCACCACGGCCAGTTAGAGACACTGAAGCTTTCTTT.